The 15 T cell receptor beta chains given below trace back to one sample, sequenced in a study of regulatory T cells in long-lasting Graves disease (dated by TCRdb to about 2021). The intended sense of this specimen's time point label: persistent/refractory GD, antithyroid drugs over 5 years with positive TRAb. RNA was extracted from PBMCs in TRIzol for both TCR sequencing and RNA sequencing. Library preparation used multiplex PCR. Sequenced using an Illumina HiSeq 4000. CDR3 regions were amplified by Arm-PCR with iRepertoire HTBI primers to construct TCR beta libraries. TCRdb ran its own pipeline on the public reads, namely fastp trimming at Q25 and MiXCR clone calling, and kept in-frame beta chains. Here each entry gathers all rows of one CDR3 protein and keeps the most common genes and DNA. A total of a few hundred thousand distinct CDR3 sequences appear in this sample, roughly a quarter of them only once. Roughly 28% of the sample is in the top ten clones.

Sequencing used peripheral blood mononuclear cells (PBMCs), obtained when the disease was refractory, from a patient treated with antithyroid drugs. These receptors all stem from a female donor with Graves disease.

At least ten counts were recorded for this clonotype. The chain is built from TRBV28 and TRBJ1-4, with 9 bases fitting TRBD1. Unmatched junction bases numbered 1, after V lost 1 base and J lost 4 bases. Germline loops: CDR1 MDHEN, CDR2 SYDVKM. CDR3 length equals 15 residues. CDR3 residues: CASSLSGQGNEKLFF. As DNA, the CDR3 is TGTGCCAGCAGTTTATCGGGACAGGGTAATGAAAAACTGTTTTTT.

The chain's CDR3 is CASRPDVVVGGNTIYF. DNA of the CDR3: TGTGCCAGCAGGCCCGATGTAGTCGTGGGAGGAAACACCATATATTTT. The V gene is TRBV6-1, the J gene TRBJ1-3, with D unclear. Germline V CDR1 and CDR2: MNHNS, SASEGT. The V gene lost 6 bases and the J gene lost 4 bases, with 19 bases spanning the gap. The CDR3 length is 16 residues.

This clonotype was detected many times. The V call is TRBV28, the J call TRBJ2-2, with 7 nucleotides matching TRBD2. With V trimmed by 5 bases and J by 5 bases, 5 bases remained unmatched. Germline V gives CDR1 MDHEN, CDR2 SYDVKM. The CDR3 length is 14 residues. CDR3 residues: CASSGRGGTGELFF. The CDR3 DNA is TGTGCCAGCAGTGGTCGCGGGGGAACCGGGGAGCTGTTTTTT.

This clonotype has only a few counts. The chain uses TRBV28 and TRBJ1-2, with 7 bases aligning to TRBD1. After removal of 6 bases from V and 5 bases from J, the junction contained 9 bases not matched to a gene. The CDR3 is 14 residues long. CDR1 and CDR2 from the germline V gene are MDHEN and SYDVKM. This CDR3 reads CASSPTGDGYGYTF. As DNA, the CDR3 is TGTGCCAGCAGCCCTACAGGGGATGGGTATGGCTACACCTTC.

V gene TRBV5-1 combines with J gene TRBJ2-7; possibly TRBD1 for D (6 bases). The CDR3 is 16 amino acids. V was trimmed by 4 bases and J by 3 bases, leaving 20 bases between them. CDR1 and CDR2 from the germline V gene are SGHRS and YFSETQ. In DNA, the CDR3 is TGCGCCAGCAGCCCCCGAGGACAGACGATCGGCTACGAGCAGTACTTC. It is translated as CASSPRGQTIGYEQYF.

The V and J genes are TRBV27 and TRBJ2-3; 8 bases are a match to TRBD2. This CDR3 contains 17 residues. Germline-derived CDR1 and CDR2 are MNHEY and SMNVEV (reference sequence). V lost 3 bases to trimming and J lost 4 bases; unmatched junction nucleotides: 12. The CDR3 spells CASSFGLTGGPSDTQYF. The CDR3 coding sequence is TGTGCCAGCAGTTTCGGGCTGACGGGAGGGCCCTCAGATACGCAGTATTTT.

The chain joins TRBV2 to TRBJ2-7, with D unclear. This CDR3 spans 13 amino acids. CDR1 is SNHLY and CDR2 is FYNNEI in the germline V gene. V lost 8 bases and J lost 2, with 13 bases in between. This CDR3 reads CASRMDRTYEQYF. The CDR3 coding sequence is TGTGCCAGCCGAATGGACCGGACCTACGAGCAGTACTTC.

This clonotype was counted between two and nine times. This chain links TRBV5-1 with TRBJ2-4, with 10 bases fitting TRBD2. The junction had 8 bases not matched to a gene; V was cut back by 1 base and J by 1 base. CDR3 length: 18 amino acids. Germline V gene sequence: CDR1 SGHRS, CDR2 YFSETQ. DNA for the CDR3: TGCGCCAGCAGCTTGTTGCTAGCGGGAGTGGCGGCCAAAAACATTCAGTACTTC. As protein: CASSLLLAGVAAKNIQYF.

This clonotype occurred a few times. V gene TRBV7-3 combines with J gene TRBJ2-7, with TRBD2 matching 11 bases. There are 15 residues in the CDR3. V was pared by 5 bases and J by 5 bases, with 8 bases of the junction left unmatched. Per germline, CDR1 SGHTA and CDR2 FQGTGA. This chain's CDR3 is CASSPASGRFHEQYF. CDR3 DNA: TGTGCCAGCAGCCCGGCTAGCGGGAGGTTCCACGAGCAGTACTTC. Based on the CDR3 plus reference TRBV7-3 and TRBJ2-7, the full variable domain is GAGVSQTPSNKVTEKGKYVELRCDPISGHTALYWYRQSLGQGPEFLIYFQGTGAADDSGLPNDRFFAVRPEGSVSTLKIQRTERGDSAVYLCASSPASGRFHEQYFGPGTRLTVT.

A few counts support this clonotype. The chain employs TRBV18 and TRBJ1-5; no clear D. With 3 bases removed from V and 2 bases from J, the gap between germline ends came to 5 bases. The CDR3 sequence is 13 residues long. Germline CDR1 KGHSH, CDR2 LQKENI. CDR3 sequence (DNA): TGTGCCAGCTCACCGAAGGGCAATCAGCCCCAGCATTTT. This codes for CASSPKGNQPQHF.

The V call is TRBV5-1, the J call TRBJ1-6; a weak D match, TRBD1 (6 bases). The CDR3 totals 14 residues. V lost 0 bases and J 6 bases, leaving 7 bases between the germline ends. Per germline, CDR1 SGHRS and CDR2 YFSETQ. The CDR3 is CASSLVDSNSPLHF. The CDR3 DNA sequence: TGCGCCAGCAGCTTGGTGGACAGTAATTCACCCCTCCACTTT.

This clonotype was detected only a few times. This chain connects TRBV9 to TRBJ2-7, with TRBD1 as a possible D gene (5 bases). V was clipped by 1 base and J by 3 bases, with 11 bases between them. Germline values: CDR1 SGDLS, CDR2 YYNGEE. The CDR3 sequence is 14 residues long. The CDR3 sequence: CASSVNTGLYEQYF. The CDR3, as DNA: TGTGCCAGCAGCGTAAATACAGGCCTCTACGAGCAGTACTTC. The variable domain in full, with the rest retrieved from reference TRBV9 and TRBJ2-7, is DSGVTQTPKHLITATGQRVTLRCSPRSGDLSVYWYQQSLDQGLQFLIQYYNGEERAKGNILERFSAQQFPDLHSELNLSSLELGDSALYFCASSVNTGLYEQYFGPGTRLTVT.

This clonotype was recorded a few times. This chain links TRBV9 with TRBJ1-1, with D possibly matching TRBD1 (6 bases). Germline CDR1 SGDLS, CDR2 YYNGEE. CDR3 length: 14 residues. V dropped 3 bases and J dropped 3 bases, with 12 bases sitting between them. The CDR3 loop is CASSERTEDTEAFF. CDR3 coding DNA: TGTGCCAGCAGCGAGAGGACAGAGGACACTGAAGCTTTCTTT.

This clonotype was observed many times. This chain links TRBV6-1 with TRBJ1-1; D remains unclear. V was shortened by 8 bases and J by 5 bases, with 21 bases between the two germline ends. Germline CDR1 and CDR2: MNHNS and SASEGT. The CDR3 loop spans 15 amino acids. In nucleotides, the CDR3 is TGTGCCAGCGATTTCCGGAGGGTATCTAAGACTGAAGCTTTCTTT. The encoded protein is CASDFRRVSKTEAFF.

This clonotype was seen more than once but under ten times. The V and J genes are TRBV7-8 and TRBJ1-2; D is perhaps TRBD1 (6 bases). Trimming took 5 bases from V and 3 from J, leaving 16 bases between them. From germline, CDR1 is SGHVS and CDR2 FQNEAQ. The CDR3 consists of 15 residues. The DNA for the CDR3 is TGTGCCAGCAGCCATAACCTACAGGGCCACTATGGCTACACCTTC. The encoded protein is CASSHNLQGHYGYTF.